Following are 5 T cell receptor beta chains from one sample sequenced in a study of blood T cell repertoires in COVID-19. Generated by immunoSEQ multiplex PCR, the TCRdb table keeps only in-frame clones and is missing some. The data contain approximately 500,000 clones, 89% of them singletons. The sequenced sample consisted of peripheral blood. Receptors were obtained from a man between 18 and 35 years old with COVID-19, enrolled during active disease.

This clone was recorded a few times. The chain has TRBV5-1 and TRBJ2-5; TRBD1 matches 11 bases. The CDR3 is 17 residues long. V lost 2 bases, J lost 6 bases, and 12 bases stayed unmatched. Germline loops: CDR1 SGHRS, CDR2 YFSETQ. The CDR3 nucleotides are TGCGCCAGCAGCTTCCTGGACAGGGGGCGAAGGGATAAGACCCAGTACTTC. This codes for CASSFLDRGRRDKTQYF. Combining the CDR3 with reference TRBV5-1 and TRBJ2-5 gives the whole variable domain KAGVTQTPRYLIKTRGQQVTLSCSPISGHRSVSWYQQTPGQGLQFLFEYFSETQRNKGNFPGRFSGRQFSNSRSEMNVSTLELGDSALYLCASSFLDRGRRDKTQYFGPGTRLLVL.

This rearrangement joins TRBV29-1 to TRBJ2-3; 8 bases are shared with TRBD2. Germline CDR1 SQVTM, CDR2 ANQGSEA. This CDR3 contains 16 residues. V trimming: 6 bases; J trimming: 4 bases; junction bases outside the gene matches: 15. CDR3 coding DNA: TGCAGCGTCCCACGGGGTTCGGGAGGGCCCTCAGATACGCAGTATTTT. This codes for CSVPRGSGGPSDTQYF.

The rearrangement uses TRBV10-3 and TRBJ2-6; 7 positions agree with TRBD2. From germline, CDR1 is ENHRY and CDR2 SYGVKD. This CDR3 region has 15 residues. The J segment lost 3 bases and the V segment lost 8 bases, leaving 7 bases of the junction unmatched. CDR3 in DNA: TGTGCCATCGGCCGGGGGGATGGTGGGGCCAACGTCCTGACTTTC. Encoded protein: CAIGRGDGGANVLTF.

The V gene is TRBV6-5, the J gene TRBJ2-1; D remains unclear. Germline V lookup: CDR1 MNHEY, CDR2 SVGAGI. Trimming cost V 6 bases and J 0 bases, with 12 bases left between them. This CDR3 has 15 residues. CDR3 sequence reads: CASSLGASSYNEQFF. CDR3 bases: TGTGCCAGCAGCTTGGGCGCGAGCTCCTACAATGAGCAGTTCTTC.

The CDR3 region is CASSEDRGVGSPLHF. The DNA for the CDR3 is TGTGCCAGCAGTGAAGACAGGGGAGTCGGTTCACCCCTCCACTTT. The chain joins TRBV6-1 to TRBJ1-6; 7 positions agree with TRBD1. Germline trimming cut 1 base from V and 9 bases from J; bases unmatched to any gene: 6. The CDR3 is 15 amino acids. The germline CDR1 and CDR2 sequences are MNHNS and SASEGT.